Listed here are 30 T cell receptor beta chains from one sample, sequenced in a study of blood T cells in healthy people across ages. For the second PCR, which ran for about 7 to 11 cycles, a sample-barcoded 5' primer and a J-beta primer mix were used. TCRdb reprocessed the 5' RACE reads via MiXCR and lists one record per CDR3 protein. The data hold hundreds of thousands of distinct CDR3 sequences, with around 38% observed a single time. Sequences were obtained from blood. These receptors came from a man older than 75 in good health.

A word on this clonotype: Sequence at one end of the junction differs from germline and may be a read error. The chain uses TRBV7-7 and TRBJ2-1; the match to TRBD2 covers 10 bases. The V gene's germline CDR1 is SSHAT and CDR2 FNYEAQ (reference sequence). There are 18 residues in the CDR3. Here the CDR3 DNA reads TGTGCTAGCAGCTTAGGGGAGATAGCGGGAGGCGGTTACAATGAGCAGTTCTTC. Protein product: CASSLGEIAGGGYNEQFF.

This clonotype appeared a few times. The chain carries TRBV7-2 and TRBJ2-3; TRBD2 aligns across 14 bases. After removal of 5 bases from V and 5 bases from J, the junction contained 9 bases not matched to a gene. In germline, CDR1 is SGHTA, CDR2 FQGNSA. The CDR3 contains 17 residues. The chain's CDR3 is CASSPVGGTSGGDTQYF. As DNA, the CDR3 is TGTGCCAGCAGCCCAGTGGGGGGGACTAGCGGGGGAGATACGCAGTATTTT. Full variable domain (remainder filled in from reference TRBV7-2 and TRBJ2-3): GAGVSQSPSNKVTEKGKDVELRCDPISGHTALYWYRQSLGQGLEFLIYFQGNSAPDKSGLPSDRFSAERTGGSVSTLTIQRTQQEDSAVYLCASSPVGGTSGGDTQYFGPGTRLTVL.

A note on this clonotype: A read error may produce the germline difference seen at one junction end. V and J are TRBV6-2 or TRBV6-3 and TRBJ1-6, with unresolved D. CDR3 length equals 14 residues. Germline V gene lookup returns CDR1 MNHEY and CDR2 SVGEGT. This chain's CDR3 is CASRSLLEDSPPHF. Here the CDR3 DNA reads TGTGCCAGCAGATCTCTACTCGAAGATTCACCCCCCCACTTT.

Concerning this clonotype itself: One junction end does not reproduce the germline sequence, and a read error may be involved. This chain joins TRBV20-1 and TRBJ1-1; perhaps TRBD1 as D (5 bases). From germline, CDR1 is DFQATT and CDR2 SNEGSKA (reference sequence). The CDR3 totals 15 residues. As DNA, the CDR3 is TGCGGTGCTAGAGATGGGGGTTCCCTGAACACTGAAGCTTTCTTT. Its protein product is CGARDGGSLNTEAFF.

This sequence joins TRBV21-1 and TRBJ2-7; TRBD1 is taken as the D call from the table, unchecked against the DNA. TRBV21-1 is classified as a pseudogene. The CDR3 extends over 15 amino acids. The CDR3 DNA reads as TGTGCCAGCAGCAAATGGCCAGGGGAAGACTACGAGCAGTACTTC. Its protein product is CASSKWPGEDYEQYF.

This clonotype was recorded many times. The chain employs TRBV27 and TRBJ2-5; D is possibly TRBD1 (5 bases). The CDR3 runs 15 residues. Trimming removed 5 bases from V and 0 bases from J, with 13 bases in between. CDR1 MNHEY and CDR2 SMNVEV come from the germline V gene (reference sequence). This chain's CDR3 is CASSTQGTNQETQYF. For the CDR3, the DNA is TGTGCCAGCAGTACGCAGGGAACCAACCAAGAGACCCAGTACTTC.

The J gene is TRBJ1-2, the V gene TRBV6-2 or TRBV6-3, with a possible D match to TRBD1 (6 bases). V dropped 6 bases and J dropped 7 bases, with 18 bases sitting between them. This CDR3 spans 14 amino acids. Per germline, CDR1 MNHEY and CDR2 SVGEGT. The CDR3 bases are TGTGCCAGCAGACCAGCCCGGGGGCAAATTGGCTACACCTTC. As protein: CASRPARGQIGYTF.

This clonotype was seen only a few times. The gene calls are TRBV20-1 and TRBJ1-5; D is unclear. Germline V gene sequence: CDR1 DFQATT, CDR2 SNEGSKA (reference sequence). The length of the CDR3 is 13 residues. V lost 3 bases and J lost 5, with 11 bases in between. DNA of the CDR3: TGCAGTGCTAGTCGCCAGAACCATCAGCCCCAGCATTTT. Encoded protein: CSASRQNHQPQHF.

This clonotype occurred once. The chain employs TRBV20-1 and TRBJ2-3; 11 bases line up with TRBD2. The J segment lost 0 bases and the V segment lost 1 base, leaving 9 bases of the junction unmatched. Germline assignment: CDR1 DFQATT and CDR2 SNEGSKA (reference sequence). This CDR3 is 18 amino acids long. CDR3 region: CSARASRVAGGSTDTQYF. CDR3 bases: TGCAGTGCTAGAGCGAGCCGGGTAGCGGGAGGGAGCACAGATACGCAGTATTTT.

At least ten counts were recorded for this clonotype. This chain uses TRBV7-2 with TRBJ2-7; 9 bases map to TRBD2. Trimming at V came to 5 bases and at J to 3 bases, leaving 8 bases not matched to a gene. The CDR3 is 15 amino acids. Germline loops: CDR1 SGHTA, CDR2 FQGNSA. The CDR3 bases are TGTGCCAGCAGCCCCTCGACTAGCGGTTACTACGAGCAGTACTTC. This codes for CASSPSTSGYYEQYF.

This clonotype was detected a few times. This CDR3 reads CASSRPGTGSNEQYF. The CDR3, as DNA: TGTGCCAGTAGTCGTCCCGGGACAGGTTCCAATGAGCAGTACTTC. This rearrangement joins TRBV19 to TRBJ2-1; 8 nucleotides align to TRBD1. The DNA end favors TRBJ2-7, so the J call may be wrong. This CDR3 comprises 15 residues. Germline V lookup: CDR1 LNHDA, CDR2 SQIVND (reference sequence).

V gene TRBV15 combines with J gene TRBJ2-5; a possible D gene is TRBD2 (6 bases). The germline V and J ends were trimmed by 8 bases and 2 bases, with 15 bases remaining between them. The CDR3 length is 14 residues. CDR1 and CDR2 from the germline V gene are LNHNV and YYDKDF (reference sequence). Here the CDR3 reads CATSVAGTQETQYF. The DNA for the CDR3 is TGTGCCACCTCCGTCGCAGGGACTCAAGAGACCCAGTACTTC.

The V call is TRBV25-1, the J call TRBJ2-7; the D is unclear. The CDR3 has 13 amino acids. Germline values: CDR1 MGHDK, CDR2 SYGVNS. Trimming removed 4 bases at V and 8 bases at J, with 15 bases between. For the CDR3, the DNA is TGTGCCAGCAGTGGAGACCATTTATCACAGCAGTACTTC. As protein: CASSGDHLSQQYF.

This clonotype has just a few counts. The chain is built from TRBV24-1 and TRBJ2-3; no clear D. The CDR3 totals 13 residues. Trimming took 0 bases from V and 5 from J, leaving 5 bases between them. Germline lookup yields CDR1 KGHDR and CDR2 SFDVKD. The CDR3 coding sequence is TGTGCCACCAGTGATTTGGATCAAGATACGCAGTATTTT. Its translation: CATSDLDQDTQYF.

The genes are TRBV4-1 and TRBJ2-5; D not certain. This CDR3 is built from 16 residues. From germline, CDR1 is MGHRA and CDR2 YSYEKL. V was clipped by 3 bases and J by 0 bases, with 14 bases between them. This chain's CDR3 is CASSHIAGEDQETQYF. The CDR3 region has the DNA TGCGCCAGCAGCCACATCGCAGGTGAGGACCAAGAGACCCAGTACTTC.

The CDR3 sequence: CASSGTGANLIYGYTF. The DNA for the CDR3 is TGTGCCAGCAGTGGGACAGGGGCCAACCTGATCTATGGCTACACCTTC. The gene calls are TRBV12-3 or TRBV12-4 and TRBJ1-2, with TRBD1 identical over 10 bases. The V segment lost 5 bases and the J segment 4 bases; nucleotides outside the gene matches: 10. The CDR3 is 16 amino acids.

A few counts support this clonotype. This sequence joins TRBV20-1 and TRBJ1-2, with 9 bases matching TRBD1. The CDR3 extends over 13 amino acids. Germline-derived CDR1 and CDR2 are DFQATT and SNEGSKA (reference sequence). The V gene end was trimmed by 4 bases and the J gene end by 8 bases; junction bases not matched to a gene: 8. The CDR3 region is CSATSGTGKGYTF. The CDR3 DNA reads as TGCAGTGCTACCTCCGGGACAGGGAAGGGCTACACCTTC.

Comments on this clonotype: Since a much larger clone is just one base distant, this may be a read error. The rearrangement joins TRBV25-1 to TRBJ2-1, with 11 bases matching TRBD1. The germline V gene has CDR1 MGHDK and CDR2 SYGVNS. The J segment lost 4 bases and the V segment lost 4 bases, leaving 6 bases of the junction unmatched. This CDR3 is 16 amino acids long. The CDR3 DNA reads as TGTGCCAGCAGTGCCCAAGGACAGGGGGCTTACAATGAGCAGTTCTTC. It translates to CASSAQGQGAYNEQFF. The variable domain in full, with the rest retrieved from reference TRBV25-1 and TRBJ2-1, is EADIYQTPRYLVIGTGKKITLECSQTMGHDKMYWYQQDPGMELHLIHYSYGVNSTEKGDLSSESTVSRIRTEHFPLTLESARPSHTSQYLCASSAQGQGAYNEQFFGPGTRLTVL.

V and J are TRBV29-1 and TRBJ2-4; D unresolved. Germline V gene lookup returns CDR1 SQVTM and CDR2 ANQGSEA. The V end was cut by 5 bases, the J end by 0 bases, with 14 bases between. This CDR3 spans 15 amino acids. In DNA form, the CDR3 reads TGCAGCGTTCAAGCGACCGTTAGAGCCAAAAACATTCAGTACTTC. It translates to CSVQATVRAKNIQYF.

The rearrangement uses TRBV4-1 and TRBJ2-7, with 10 bases aligning to TRBD1. The CDR3 totals 17 residues. Germline V gives CDR1 MGHRA, CDR2 YSYEKL. With 0 bases clipped from V and 2 bases from J, the junction kept 7 bases outside the gene matches. The CDR3 sequence is CASSQEDTGTGAYEQYF. As DNA, the CDR3 is TGCGCCAGCAGCCAAGAAGATACCGGGACAGGGGCCTACGAGCAGTACTTC.

The chain links TRBV7-2 to TRBJ2-7; 7 bases are a match to TRBD1. Germline-derived CDR1 and CDR2 are SGHTA and FQGNSA. The CDR3 has 15 residues. The V segment lost 6 bases and the J segment 6 bases; nucleotides outside the gene matches: 14. CDR3 protein: CASSRDRVQVGEQYF. For the CDR3, the DNA is TGTGCCAGCAGTCGCGACAGGGTACAGGTCGGCGAGCAGTACTTC. The complete variable domain, with remaining parts taken from reference TRBV7-2 and TRBJ2-7, reads GAGVSQSPSNKVTEKGKDVELRCDPISGHTALYWYRQSLGQGLEFLIYFQGNSAPDKSGLPSDRFSAERTGGSVSTLTIQRTQQEDSAVYLCASSRDRVQVGEQYFGPGTRLTVT.

This clonotype was observed at least ten times. The chain is built from TRBV7-9 and TRBJ2-7; 9 bases align to TRBD2. This CDR3 is built from 15 residues. V gave up 0 bases and J gave up 2 bases; unmatched junction bases: 2. The germline V gene encodes CDR1 SEHNR and CDR2 FQNEAQ (reference sequence). This CDR3 is CASSLAREGAYEQYF. CDR3 sequence (DNA): TGTGCCAGCAGCTTAGCGCGGGAGGGCGCCTACGAGCAGTACTTC.

The chain combines TRBV12-3 or TRBV12-4 with TRBJ1-2; 8 bases are a match to TRBD1. The length of the CDR3 is 15 residues. Trimming removed 7 bases from V and 0 bases from J; junction bases left unmatched: 7. CDR3 coding DNA: TGTGCCAGCACTTCTAACAGGGGGACTAACTATGGCTACACCTTC. Protein: CASTSNRGTNYGYTF.

The chain combines TRBV20-1 with TRBJ2-7, with 7 bases that match TRBD2. The V gene's germline CDR1 is DFQATT and CDR2 SNEGSKA (reference sequence). The junction had 17 bases not matched to a gene; V was cut back by 5 bases and J by 7 bases. CDR3 length: 15 residues. CDR3 DNA: TGCAGTGCTCAAGATCGGGGAAGCGGGACGAATGAGCAGTACTTC. Amino acids: CSAQDRGSGTNEQYF.

The CDR3: CASSYKGAGFMNTEAFF. CDR3 in DNA: TGTGCCAGCAGTTACAAGGGGGCGGGGTTCATGAACACTGAAGCTTTCTTT. The rearrangement uses TRBV6-5 and TRBJ1-1; 7 nucleotides match TRBD1. Germline CDR1 reads MNHEY; CDR2 reads SVGAGI. V was pared by 2 bases and J by 0 bases, with 9 bases of the junction left unmatched. This CDR3 has 17 amino acids.

The rearrangement joins TRBV7-9 to TRBJ2-7; the D is unclear. The CDR3 is made up of 14 amino acids. The germline V gene has CDR1 SEHNR and CDR2 FQNEAQ (reference sequence). Trimming removed 5 bases from V and 0 bases from J, with 11 bases in between. The CDR3 reads CASSHKGTSYEQYF. CDR3 DNA: TGTGCCAGCAGCCACAAGGGAACCTCCTACGAGCAGTACTTC.

The genes are TRBV7-2 and TRBJ1-2; weak D call: TRBD1 (6 bases). Germline V gives CDR1 SGHTA, CDR2 FQGNSA. V was cut by 6 bases and J by 4 bases, with 15 bases left in between. This CDR3 is 14 amino acids long. The CDR3 DNA sequence: TGTGCCAGCAGTTCCTACACAGGGAGCTATGGCTACACCTTC. Translating gives CASSSYTGSYGYTF.

This sequence joins TRBV28 and TRBJ2-6; D is possibly TRBD1 (6 bases). This CDR3 contains 15 residues. Germline V CDR1 and CDR2: MDHEN, SYDVKM. Trimming pared 7 bases from V and 0 bases from J, leaving 10 bases between. CDR3: CASTGTNSGANVLTF. The CDR3 DNA reads TGTGCCAGCACAGGGACAAACTCTGGGGCCAACGTCCTGACTTTC.

The gene calls are TRBV20-1 and TRBJ1-2; maybe TRBD1 (5 bases). The CDR3 is made up of 13 amino acids. Trimming stripped 4 bases from V and 3 bases from J, with 12 bases between. CDR1 and CDR2 (germline): DFQATT, SNEGSKA (reference sequence). CDR3 region: CSATGGVHYGYTF. The CDR3 DNA reads TGCAGTGCTACAGGAGGGGTACACTATGGCTACACCTTC.

This clonotype was observed a handful of times. The rearrangement uses TRBV7-6 and TRBJ2-1; the D gene could be TRBD1 or TRBD2 (6 bases each). The CDR3 loop spans 15 amino acids. Trimming removed 4 bases at V and 9 bases at J, with 19 bases between. The germline V gene has CDR1 SGHVS and CDR2 FNYEAQ. CDR3 nucleotides: TGTGCCAGCAGCTCCCTCCCAACGGGGGCGGGTGAGCAGTTCTTC. The encoded protein is CASSSLPTGAGEQFF.